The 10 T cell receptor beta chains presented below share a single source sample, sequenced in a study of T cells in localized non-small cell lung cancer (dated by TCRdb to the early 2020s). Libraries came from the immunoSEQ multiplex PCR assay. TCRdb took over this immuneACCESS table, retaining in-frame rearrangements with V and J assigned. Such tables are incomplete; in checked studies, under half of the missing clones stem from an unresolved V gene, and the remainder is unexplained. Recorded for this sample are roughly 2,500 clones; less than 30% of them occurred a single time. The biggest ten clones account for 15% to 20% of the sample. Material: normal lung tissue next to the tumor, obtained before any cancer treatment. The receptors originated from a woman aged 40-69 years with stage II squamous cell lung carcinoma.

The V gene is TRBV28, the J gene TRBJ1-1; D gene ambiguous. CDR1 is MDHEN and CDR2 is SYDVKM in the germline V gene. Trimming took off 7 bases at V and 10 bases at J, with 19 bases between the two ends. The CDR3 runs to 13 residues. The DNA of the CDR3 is TGTGCCAGCAACAAAGGACTTCTCATCGGAGCTTTCTTT. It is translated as CASNKGLLIGAFF.

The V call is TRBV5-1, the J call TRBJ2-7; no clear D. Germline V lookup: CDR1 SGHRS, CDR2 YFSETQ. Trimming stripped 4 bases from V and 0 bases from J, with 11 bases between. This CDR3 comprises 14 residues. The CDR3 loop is CASSLDARSYEQYF. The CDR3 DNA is TGCGCCAGCAGCCTGGACGCTCGCTCCTACGAGCAGTACTTC.

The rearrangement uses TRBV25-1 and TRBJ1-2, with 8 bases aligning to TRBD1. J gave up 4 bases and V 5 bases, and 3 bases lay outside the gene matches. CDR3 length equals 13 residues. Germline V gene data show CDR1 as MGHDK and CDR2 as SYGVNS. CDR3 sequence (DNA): TGTGCCAGCAGTCGGACAGGGAGCTATGGCTACACCTTC. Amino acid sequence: CASSRTGSYGYTF.

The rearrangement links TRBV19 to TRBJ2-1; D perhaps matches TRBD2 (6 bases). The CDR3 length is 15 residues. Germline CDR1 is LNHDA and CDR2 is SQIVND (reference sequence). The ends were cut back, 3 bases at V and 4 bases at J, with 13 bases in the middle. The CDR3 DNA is TGTGCCAGTAGTATCTTAGCGGACCAATACAATGAGCAGTTCTTC. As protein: CASSILADQYNEQFF.

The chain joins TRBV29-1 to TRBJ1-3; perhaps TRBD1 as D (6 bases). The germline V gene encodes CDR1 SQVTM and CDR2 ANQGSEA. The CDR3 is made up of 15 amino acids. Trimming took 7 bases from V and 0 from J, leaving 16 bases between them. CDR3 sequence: CSAQGGGRSGNTIYF. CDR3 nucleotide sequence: TGCAGCGCACAAGGGGGTGGACGCTCTGGAAACACCATATATTTT.

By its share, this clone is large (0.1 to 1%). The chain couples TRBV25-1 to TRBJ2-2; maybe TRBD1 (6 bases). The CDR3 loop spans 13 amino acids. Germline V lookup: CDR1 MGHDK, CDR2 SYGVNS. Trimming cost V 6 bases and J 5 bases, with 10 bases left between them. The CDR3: CASRDTGTGELFF. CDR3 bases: TGTGCCAGCAGAGATACAGGGACCGGGGAGCTGTTTTTT.

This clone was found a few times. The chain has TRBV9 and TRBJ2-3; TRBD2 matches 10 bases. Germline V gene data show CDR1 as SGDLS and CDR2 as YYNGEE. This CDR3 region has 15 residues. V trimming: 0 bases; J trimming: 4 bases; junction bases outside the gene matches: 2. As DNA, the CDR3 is TGTGCCAGCAGCGTAGCCGGGACTAGCGCAGATACGCAGTATTTT. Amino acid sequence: CASSVAGTSADTQYF.

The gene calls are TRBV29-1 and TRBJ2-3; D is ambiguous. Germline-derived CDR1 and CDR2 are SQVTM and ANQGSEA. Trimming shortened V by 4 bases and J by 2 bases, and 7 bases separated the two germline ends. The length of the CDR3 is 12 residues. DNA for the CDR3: TGCAGCGTTGGTCCGGACACAGATACGCAGTATTTT. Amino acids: CSVGPDTDTQYF.

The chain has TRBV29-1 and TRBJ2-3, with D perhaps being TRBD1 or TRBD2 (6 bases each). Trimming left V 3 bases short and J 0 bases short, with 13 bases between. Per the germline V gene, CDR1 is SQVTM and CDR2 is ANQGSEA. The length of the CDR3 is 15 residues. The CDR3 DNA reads TGCAGCGTTGACCGAAGGGGGACTAGCACAGATACGCAGTATTTT. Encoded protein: CSVDRRGTSTDTQYF.

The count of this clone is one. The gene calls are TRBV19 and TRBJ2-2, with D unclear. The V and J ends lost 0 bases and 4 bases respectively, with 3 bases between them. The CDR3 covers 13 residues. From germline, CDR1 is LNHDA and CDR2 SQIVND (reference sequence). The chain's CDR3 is CASSIEGTGELFF. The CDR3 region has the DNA TGTGCCAGTAGTATAGAAGGCACCGGGGAGCTGTTTTTT.